This entry lists 13 T cell receptor beta chains sequenced from one sample in a study of T cell responses to AZD1222 COVID-19 vaccine listed by TCRdb under 2021. Libraries were made using the immunoSEQ multiplex PCR assay. As stored in TCRdb, this immuneACCESS dataset retains in-frame rearrangements with V and J assigned. A fraction of the clones does not appear; measured against another copy, unresolved V genes explain less than half of the discrepancy, and the remainder lacks a known reason. The sample records 110,000 or so clones, approximately 90% of which are singletons. Around a sixth of the sample belongs to the ten largest clones. In light of the paper, this sample's time point label describes: baseline before first vaccination. This specimen was peripheral blood, taken on day 0 of AZD1222 vaccination. These receptors were collected from an adult in good health.

This chain links TRBV6-5 with TRBJ2-1; D might be TRBD2 (6 bases). Germline values: CDR1 MNHEY, CDR2 SVGAGI. The CDR3 is made up of 15 amino acids. Trimming stripped 5 bases from V and 2 bases from J, with 13 bases between. CDR3 nucleotide sequence: TGTGCCAGCAGTATCCGACTAGTTGCCTACAATGAGCAGTTCTTC. This encodes CASSIRLVAYNEQFF.

The chain carries TRBV5-1 and TRBJ2-2; 7 bases match TRBD1. The CDR3 extends over 15 amino acids. Germline V lookup: CDR1 SGHRS, CDR2 YFSETQ. The junction had 8 bases not matched to a gene; V was cut back by 4 bases and J by 5 bases. The CDR3 DNA reads TGCGCCAGCAGCACTGGGACAGTAGGGACCGGGGAGCTGTTTTTT. Translated, it gives CASSTGTVGTGELFF.

The gene calls are TRBV10-3 and TRBJ1-5; 11 bases map to TRBD1. Germline assignment: CDR1 ENHRY and CDR2 SYGVKD. The V and J ends lost 10 bases and 3 bases, in that order; junction bases with no gene match: 2. This CDR3 is built from 13 residues. The CDR3 DNA is TGTGCCAGCGGACAGGGGGCCAATCAGCCCCAGCATTTT. It encodes CASGQGANQPQHF.

The gene calls are TRBV5-6 and TRBJ2-5; D may match TRBD1 or TRBD2 (5 bases each). The CDR3 is 11 residues long. Germline V lookup: CDR1 SGHDT, CDR2 YYEEEE. Trimming took off 4 bases at V and 13 bases at J, with 14 bases between the two ends. The CDR3 reads CASSRDPIWYF. The CDR3 bases are TGTGCCAGCAGCCGGGACCCGATTTGGTACTTC.

This clone has only a few counts. The gene calls are TRBV7-2 and TRBJ2-7; D might be TRBD1 (5 bases). The CDR3 runs to 14 residues. In germline, CDR1 is SGHTA, CDR2 FQGNSA. V lost 3 bases and J 2 bases, leaving 11 bases between the germline ends. The CDR3 is CASSFSRGPYEQYV. The DNA for the CDR3 is TGTGCCAGCAGCTTCTCTAGGGGTCCCTACGAGCAGTACGTC.

J is TRBJ1-1 and V is TRBV7-9, with a possible D match to TRBD1 (5 bases). V gave up 6 bases and J gave up 6 bases, with 23 bases separating them. The CDR3 runs to 16 residues. The germline V gene has CDR1 SEHNR and CDR2 FQNEAQ (reference sequence). CDR3 amino acids: CASRLDSLWANAEAFF. In DNA form, the CDR3 reads TGTGCCAGCAGACTTGACAGCCTGTGGGCAAACGCTGAAGCTTTCTTT.

The genes are TRBV2 and TRBJ2-5; possible D gene TRBD2, 5 bases. The CDR3 sequence is 13 residues long. V was trimmed by 6 bases and J by 2 bases, leaving 10 bases between them. CDR1 and CDR2 from the germline V gene are SNHLY and FYNNEI. CDR3 in DNA: TGTGCCAGCAGAGCCGGGGTACAAGAGACCCAGTACTTC. This translates into CASRAGVQETQYF.

A note on this clone: At one of its ends the junction is not consistent with the germline gene, which may arise from a read error. This chain uses TRBV6-5 with TRBJ2-7; tentatively, D is TRBD1 (5 bases). Germline V CDR1 and CDR2: MNHEY, SVGAGI. The CDR3 runs to 14 residues. The CDR3 DNA reads as TGTGCCAGCAGTGACTCAGGGATAACCTACGAGCAGTACTTC. It specifies CASSDSGITYEQYF.

This chain links TRBV5-4 with TRBJ1-1; 7 nucleotides line up with TRBD1. This CDR3 is built from 17 residues. The J segment lost 2 bases and the V segment lost 4 bases, leaving 14 bases of the junction unmatched. Germline V lookup: CDR1 SGHNT, CDR2 YYREEE (reference sequence). The CDR3 loop is CASSPKPPTGTNTEAFF. For the CDR3, the DNA is TGTGCCAGCAGCCCCAAACCTCCGACAGGGACTAACACTGAAGCTTTCTTT.

This rearrangement joins TRBV7-3 to TRBJ2-1, with 7 bases aligning to TRBD1. V shed 0 bases, J shed 0 bases, and the junction held 2 bases outside the gene matches. From germline, CDR1 is SGHTA and CDR2 FQGTGA. This CDR3 spans 16 amino acids. Here the CDR3 reads CASSLTPGGSYNEQFF. The CDR3 DNA reads as TGTGCCAGCAGCTTAACCCCAGGGGGCTCCTACAATGAGCAGTTCTTC.

The V and J genes are TRBV7-9 and TRBJ1-4; D ambiguous. The CDR3 totals 14 residues. Trimming shortened V by 7 bases and J by 0 bases, and 9 bases separated the two germline ends. In germline, CDR1 is SEHNR, CDR2 FQNEAQ (reference sequence). The CDR3 sequence is CASKEFATNEKLFF. The DNA for the CDR3 is TGTGCCAGCAAGGAGTTTGCAACTAATGAAAAACTGTTTTTT.

This clone appeared a single time. V gene TRBV7-3 combines with J gene TRBJ2-1, with 8 nucleotides matching TRBD1. This CDR3 is built from 14 residues. Germline V gives CDR1 SGHTA, CDR2 FQGTGA. With V trimmed by 5 bases and J by 5 bases, 5 bases remained unmatched. The CDR3 DNA follows: TGTGCCAGCAGCCTTGGACAGGGAGACAATGAGCAGTTCTTC. Its translation: CASSLGQGDNEQFF.

The sample holds a few counts of this clone. V is TRBV11-3 and J is TRBJ1-4; 8 bases match TRBD1. V was pared by 3 bases and J by 7 bases, with 7 bases of the junction left unmatched. The CDR3 sequence is 15 residues long. Germline CDR1 reads SGHNT; CDR2 reads YENEEA. The chain's CDR3 is CASSLGTGGGEKLFF. In DNA form, the CDR3 reads TGTGCCAGCAGCTTGGGAACAGGGGGAGGTGAAAAACTGTTTTTT. The whole variable domain, remainder taken from reference TRBV11-3 and TRBJ1-4, is EAGVVQSPRYKIIEKKQPVAFWCNPISGHNTLYWYLQNLGQGPELLIRYENEEAVDDSQLPKDRFSAERLKGVDSTLKIQPAELGDSAVYLCASSLGTGGGEKLFFGSGTQLSVL.